A selection of T cell receptor beta chains follows, all from one sample in a study of shared clonotypes between healthy human individuals. The data were produced by immunoSEQ multiplex PCR, yet TCRdb's version contains in-frame clones alone and is incomplete. Of over 2,000,000 clones listed, 85% to 95% are singletons. The source material was naive CD8+ T cells from PBMCs. These receptors were obtained from a young man in good health. Some clones in this sample may be carry-over from other donors' samples. CDR3s include the opening cysteine and the closing phenylalanine or tryptophan. The order of the fields is D gene, CDR3 length, J gene, V gene, CDR3 protein. D genes are given only for firm matches.

- 15 TRBJ2-7 TRBV7-9 CASSVPGDGNYEQYF
TRBD1 14 TRBJ2-7 TRBV5-4 CASSGGRGLHEQYF
- 16 TRBJ1-1 TRBV14 CASSQDWIGENTEAFF
TRBD1 13 TRBJ1-5 TRBV28 CASGQQGNQPQHF
- 15 TRBJ2-5 TRBV5-1 CASSLAETGQETQYF
TRBD2 15 TRBJ2-1 TRBV7-9 CASRMLAGGLSEQFF
- 15 TRBJ1-1 TRBV4-1 CASSQDAGGIAEAFF
- 13 TRBJ2-7 TRBV10-1 CASSGAYGAQQYF
- 12 TRBJ2-7 TRBV7-8 CASSSDGYEQYF
- 13 TRBJ1-5 TRBV13 CASSLGAKGPQHF
- 16 TRBJ1-5 TRBV4-2 CASSQDWGANNQPQHF
TRBD2 15 TRBJ2-1 TRBV9 CASSPLAGGVGEQFF